One and the same sample provided the 30 T cell receptor beta chains below, sequenced in a study of human T cells and chemical hapten exposure. Time point given: patch test 2, 6 weeks after DPC sensitization. Treatment specified: therapeutic diphenylcyclopropenone sensitization with weekly scalp DPC. From the RACE reads, TCRdb called clonotypes with MiXCR, one entry per CDR3 protein. Among approximately 350,000 distinct CDR3 sequences listed, nearly 6.5% were seen once. The source material was whole blood, sampled in connection with sensitization to the hapten diphenylcyclopropenone (DPC). The receptors come from a woman aged 18-29 years with alopecia areata. Some clones in this sample may be carry-over from other donors' samples.

The J gene is TRBJ1-5, the V gene TRBV5-1; D is perhaps TRBD1 (6 bases). CDR1 is SGHRS, CDR2 YFSETQ, per germline. The CDR3 is 14 amino acids. The V end lost 5 bases, the J end lost 6 bases, and 15 bases lay between the germline ends. The CDR3 spells CASSMGGGSQPQHF. CDR3 sequence (DNA): TGCGCCAGCAGTATGGGGGGCGGCAGTCAGCCCCAGCATTTT.

The chain carries TRBV25-1 and TRBJ1-6; TRBD1 agrees at 8 bases. CDR1 and CDR2 from the germline V gene are MGHDK and SYGVNS. The J segment lost 5 bases and the V segment lost 6 bases, leaving 9 bases of the junction unmatched. This CDR3 has 16 residues. In DNA, the CDR3 is TGTGCCAGCAGGGGGCCGAAGGACAGGGATAATTCACCCCTCCACTTT. Its translation: CASRGPKDRDNSPLHF.

This clonotype has a handful of counts. The chain is built from TRBV6-1 and TRBJ1-1; D is undetermined. Between the trimmed V and J ends, which lost 1 base and 2 bases, there was a span of 14 bases. The CDR3 runs 16 residues. Germline V gives CDR1 MNHNS, CDR2 SASEGT. CDR3 protein: CASSEEVGRGNTEAFF. The CDR3 DNA reads TGTGCCAGCAGTGAAGAGGTCGGTCGTGGAAACACTGAAGCTTTCTTT.

This clonotype was counted ten times or more. The rearrangement joins TRBV5-6 to TRBJ1-1; TRBD1 is a possible D gene (6 bases). V lost 4 bases, J lost 4 bases, and 17 bases lay in between. The germline gives CDR1 SGHDT, CDR2 YYEEEE. The CDR3 totals 15 residues. The CDR3 sequence is CASSRPTGLGTEAFF. CDR3 coding DNA: TGTGCCAGCAGCCGGCCGACAGGTTTGGGCACTGAAGCTTTCTTT. The variable domain in full, completed from reference TRBV5-6 and TRBJ1-1, reads DAGVTQSPTHLIKTRGQQVTLRCSPKSGHDTVSWYQQALGQGPQFIFQYYEEEERQRGNFPDRFSGHQFPNYSSELNVNALLLGDSALYLCASSRPTGLGTEAFFGQGTRLTVV.

The chain links TRBV3-1 to TRBJ1-1, with no clear D. The V gene's germline CDR1 is LGHDT and CDR2 YNNKEL (reference sequence). The CDR3 spans 14 residues. V was pared by 4 bases and J by 1 base, with 10 bases between. CDR3 sequence: CASSPNRWNTEAFF. The CDR3, as DNA: TGTGCCAGCAGCCCTAATCGGTGGAACACTGAAGCTTTCTTT.

There are a few counts of this clonotype. V gene TRBV7-2 combines with J gene TRBJ2-3, with 9 bases lining up with TRBD2. The CDR3 covers 15 residues. The germline V gene has CDR1 SGHTA and CDR2 FQGNSA. Losses at the gene ends were 3 bases for V and 4 bases for J; bases not matched to a gene: 5. The CDR3 here is CASSFWGLAADTQYF. The CDR3 bases are TGTGCCAGCAGCTTTTGGGGACTAGCTGCAGATACGCAGTATTTT. The entire variable domain, with the rest obtained from reference TRBV7-2 and TRBJ2-3, is as follows: GAGVSQSPSNKVTEKGKDVELRCDPISGHTALYWYRQSLGQGLEFLIYFQGNSAPDKSGLPSDRFSAERTGGSVSTLTIQRTQQEDSAVYLCASSFWGLAADTQYFGPGTRLTVL.

This clonotype has just a few counts. The chain couples TRBV20-1 to TRBJ1-2; TRBD1 agrees at 8 bases. Trimming at V came to 5 bases and at J to 7 bases, leaving 18 bases not matched to a gene. The germline CDR1 and CDR2 sequences are DFQATT and SNEGSKA (reference sequence). This CDR3 is built from 16 residues. CDR3 in DNA: TGCAGTGCTCCTAAACATCCCAAGGACAGGGTATCTGGCTACACCTTC. Protein: CSAPKHPKDRVSGYTF.

This clonotype showed up just a few times. This chain connects TRBV28 to TRBJ2-2; D perhaps matches TRBD1 (6 bases). In germline, CDR1 is MDHEN, CDR2 SYDVKM. V gave up 4 bases and J gave up 4 bases, with 19 bases separating them. The CDR3 sequence is 17 residues long. The CDR3 sequence: CASSSPRDTWGTGELFF. Written as DNA, the CDR3 is TGTGCCAGCAGTTCCCCCCGGGACACCTGGGGCACCGGGGAGCTGTTTTTT.

The chain recombines TRBV5-1 with TRBJ1-1; D is uncertain. The CDR3 length is 16 residues. Trimming stripped 0 bases from V and 3 bases from J, with 15 bases between. Germline V gives CDR1 SGHRS, CDR2 YFSETQ. This chain's CDR3 is CASSLERAGRYTEAFF. In nucleotides, the CDR3 is TGCGCCAGCAGCTTGGAGAGGGCCGGTCGTTACACTGAAGCTTTCTTT.

This clonotype was seen more than once but under ten times. This chain connects TRBV7-9 to TRBJ2-1; TRBD2 is a possible D gene (5 bases). V dropped 1 base and J dropped 8 bases, with 15 bases sitting between them. CDR3 length: 15 residues. The germline gives CDR1 SEHNR, CDR2 FQNEAQ (reference sequence). The CDR3 DNA sequence: TGTGCCAGCAGCTTAGGGAGGAATAGCCGGGATGAGCAGTTCTTC. Its protein is CASSLGRNSRDEQFF.

This clonotype was counted ten times or more. The rearrangement joins TRBV4-1 to TRBJ1-2, with D unresolved. Germline-derived CDR1 and CDR2 are MGHRA and YSYEKL. CDR3 length equals 15 residues. Trimming took off 0 bases at V and 4 bases at J, with 12 bases between the two ends. The CDR3 loop reads CASSQDGVEGYGYTF. The DNA for the CDR3 is TGCGCCAGCAGCCAAGATGGGGTTGAGGGCTATGGCTACACCTTC.

The chain's CDR3 is CASSPYPTSGGARETQYF. The CDR3 region has the DNA TGTGCCAGCAGCCCCTATCCAACTAGCGGGGGGGCCCGAGAGACCCAGTACTTC. V and J are TRBV11-2 and TRBJ2-5; 13 bases match TRBD2. Trimming at V came to 5 bases and at J to 4 bases, leaving 13 bases not matched to a gene. Germline CDR1 SGHAT, CDR2 FQNNGV. CDR3 length: 18 amino acids. Looking up the rest from reference TRBV11-2 and TRBJ2-5 gives the full variable domain: EAGVAQSPRYKIIEKRQSVAFWCNPISGHATLYWYQQILGQGPKLLIQFQNNGVVDDSQLPKDRFSAERLKGVDSTLKIQPAKLEDSAVYLCASSPYPTSGGARETQYFGPGTRLLVL.

The chain is built from TRBV5-6 and TRBJ1-2; 9 bases align to TRBD1. This CDR3 has 16 amino acids. The germline gives CDR1 SGHDT, CDR2 YYEEEE. The V and J ends lost 4 bases and 7 bases, in that order; junction bases with no gene match: 14. The CDR3 spells CASSNNRDREFIGYTF. For the CDR3, the DNA is TGTGCCAGCAGCAATAACCGGGACAGGGAGTTTATTGGCTACACCTTC.

This clonotype was picked up many times. This chain's CDR3 is CASSWGTSGGDTQYF. DNA for the CDR3: TGTGCCAGCAGCTGGGGGACTAGCGGGGGTGATACGCAGTATTTT. V gene TRBV7-2 combines with J gene TRBJ2-3; 14 nucleotides agree with TRBD2. V gave up 4 bases and J gave up 6 bases; unmatched junction bases: 3. Per the germline V gene, CDR1 is SGHTA and CDR2 is FQGNSA. The CDR3 runs to 15 residues.

This clonotype was seen a few times. This sequence joins TRBV18 and TRBJ2-5, with D possibly being TRBD2 (6 bases). V gave up 1 base and J gave up 3 bases, with 9 bases separating them. The CDR3 has 14 residues. Germline V lookup: CDR1 KGHSH, CDR2 LQKENI. The CDR3 here is CASSPRAGKETQYF. CDR3 nucleotides: TGTGCCAGCTCACCACGGGCGGGGAAAGAGACCCAGTACTTC.

The rearrangement joins TRBV20-1 to TRBJ1-6; D might be TRBD1 (6 bases). There are 15 residues in the CDR3. Germline-derived CDR1 and CDR2 are DFQATT and SNEGSKA (reference sequence). Deletions cut 2 bases from V and 5 bases from J, with 13 bases between. The CDR3 sequence: CSARTSSGDNSPLHF. Here the CDR3 DNA reads TGCAGTGCTAGAACCAGCTCAGGGGATAATTCACCCCTCCACTTT.

This clonotype has only a few counts. The chain links TRBV10-3 to TRBJ2-5, with 10 bases aligning to TRBD1. Germline CDR1 is ENHRY and CDR2 is SYGVKD. This CDR3 has 15 amino acids. V lost 4 bases to trimming and J lost 4 bases; unmatched junction nucleotides: 6. The CDR3 DNA sequence: TGTGCCATCAGTGGGCGGGACAGGGGAGGAGAGACCCAGTACTTC. Amino acid sequence: CAISGRDRGGETQYF.

The V call is TRBV28, the J call TRBJ1-2; D is unresolved. Germline assignment: CDR1 MDHEN and CDR2 SYDVKM. Deletions cut 3 bases from V and 4 bases from J, with 9 bases between. The CDR3 covers 13 residues. The CDR3 sequence is CASSFFEAYGYTF. CDR3 nucleotide sequence: TGTGCCAGCAGTTTCTTCGAAGCCTATGGCTACACCTTC.

This clonotype was seen at least ten times. The chain recombines TRBV5-1 with TRBJ1-1; the match to TRBD1 covers 9 bases. V lost 3 bases, J lost 6 bases, and 9 bases stayed unmatched. This CDR3 has 15 amino acids. In germline, CDR1 is SGHRS, CDR2 YFSETQ. CDR3 protein: CASSWWGQGKAEAFF. The CDR3 bases are TGCGCCAGCAGCTGGTGGGGACAGGGTAAGGCTGAAGCTTTCTTT.

This clonotype was found many times. The V and J genes are TRBV9 and TRBJ1-1, with D uncertain. V was shortened by 0 bases and J by 10 bases, with 19 bases between the two germline ends. The CDR3 sequence is 15 residues long. CDR1 and CDR2 (germline): SGDLS, YYNGEE. The chain's CDR3 is CASSVAVSGRSGAFF. The CDR3 region has the DNA TGTGCCAGCAGCGTAGCAGTAAGTGGTCGATCCGGAGCTTTCTTT. Based on the CDR3 plus reference TRBV9 and TRBJ1-1, the full variable domain is DSGVTQTPKHLITATGQRVTLRCSPRSGDLSVYWYQQSLDQGLQFLIQYYNGEERAKGNILERFSAQQFPDLHSELNLSSLELGDSALYFCASSVAVSGRSGAFFGQGTRLTVV.

This clonotype has a count of ten or more. The chain is built from TRBV27 and TRBJ1-2; D not resolved. Trimming removed 0 bases at V and 4 bases at J, with 12 bases between. Per germline, CDR1 MNHEY and CDR2 SMNVEV (reference sequence). CDR3 length: 15 amino acids. CDR3 in DNA: TGTGCCAGCAGTTTATCGGCCGGGTCTGGCTATGGCTACACCTTC. Its translation: CASSLSAGSGYGYTF.

This clonotype was seen many times. The V gene is TRBV5-6, the J gene TRBJ1-4; maybe TRBD1 (6 bases). V was shortened by 2 bases and J by 4 bases, with 9 bases between the two germline ends. The CDR3 sequence is 14 residues long. Germline loops: CDR1 SGHDT, CDR2 YYEEEE. The DNA for the CDR3 is TGTGCCAGCAGCTTCCGGGACATTAATGAAAAACTGTTTTTT. Its protein is CASSFRDINEKLFF.

The V call is TRBV10-3, the J call TRBJ2-5; D is unclear. The length of the CDR3 is 12 residues. In germline, CDR1 is ENHRY, CDR2 SYGVKD. The V end was cut by 6 bases, the J end by 3 bases, with 8 bases between. CDR3 region: CAIRSEEETQYF. CDR3 sequence (DNA): TGTGCCATCAGGTCGGAAGAAGAGACCCAGTACTTC.

CDR3 residues: CASSATGARISYEQYF. CDR3 bases: TGTGCCAGCAGCGCGACAGGGGCCCGCATCTCCTACGAGCAGTACTTC. The rearrangement joins TRBV7-9 to TRBJ2-7, with TRBD1 matching over 8 bases. The V gene's germline CDR1 is SEHNR and CDR2 FQNEAQ (reference sequence). Trimming cost V 5 bases and J 0 bases; bases outside gene matches: 9. The CDR3 totals 16 residues.

In this sample, this clonotype turned up many times. The gene calls are TRBV20-1 and TRBJ1-6; D is possibly TRBD1 (5 bases). Per germline, CDR1 DFQATT and CDR2 SNEGSKA (reference sequence). This CDR3 has 15 amino acids. V lost 6 bases and J lost 1, with 13 bases in between. CDR3 nucleotide sequence: TGCAGTGCGACCGGGACGGGGTCCTATAATTCACCCCTCCACTTT. The encoded protein is CSATGTGSYNSPLHF.

The table lists this clonotype with a few counts. This chain joins TRBV6-5 and TRBJ1-6, with D uncertain. The CDR3 contains 12 residues. Between the trimmed V and J ends, which lost 4 bases and 11 bases, there was a span of 9 bases. CDR1 and CDR2 (germline): MNHEY, SVGAGI. As DNA, the CDR3 is TGTGCCAGCAGTTCATCTAAAACACCCCTCCACTTT. This sequence encodes CASSSSKTPLHF.

The chain employs TRBV7-2 and TRBJ1-2; D ambiguous. CDR1 and CDR2 (germline): SGHTA, FQGNSA. Between the trimmed V and J ends, which lost 5 bases and 4 bases, there was a span of 14 bases. The CDR3 sequence is 14 residues long. DNA of the CDR3: TGTGCCAGCAGCCCCCTAGAACAAGCCTATGGCTACACCTTC. Protein: CASSPLEQAYGYTF.

The chain links TRBV7-6 to TRBJ2-2; TRBD1 matches at 8 bases. The length of the CDR3 is 16 residues. Trimming at V came to 5 bases and at J to 2 bases, leaving 7 bases not matched to a gene. Germline-derived CDR1 and CDR2 are SGHVS and FNYEAQ. The CDR3 reads CASSPRQGLNTGELFF. CDR3 nucleotides: TGTGCCAGCAGCCCCCGACAGGGGCTTAACACCGGGGAGCTGTTTTTT. The complete variable domain, with remaining parts taken from reference TRBV7-6 and TRBJ2-2, reads GAGVSQSPRYKVTKRGQDVALRCDPISGHVSLYWYRQALGQGPEFLTYFNYEAQQDKSGLPNDRFSAERPEGSISTLTIQRTEQRDSAMYRCASSPRQGLNTGELFFGEGSRLTVL.

This clonotype was observed a few times. The chain couples TRBV6-5 to TRBJ1-5; 9 bases match TRBD1. With V trimmed by 6 bases and J by 3 bases, 12 bases remained unmatched. This CDR3 is built from 17 residues. CDR1 and CDR2 from the germline V gene are MNHEY and SVGAGI. CDR3 DNA: TGTGCCAGCAGCCGACTCCTGGGACAGGGCAACAATCAGCCCCAGCATTTT. This translates into CASSRLLGQGNNQPQHF.

This clonotype was counted ten times or more. This chain links TRBV27 with TRBJ1-3; D remains ambiguous. Germline CDR1 is MNHEY and CDR2 is SMNVEV (reference sequence). There are 14 residues in the CDR3. Trimming removed 4 bases from V and 0 bases from J, with 7 bases in between. This CDR3 is CASSSVFSGNTIYF. CDR3 in DNA: TGTGCCAGCAGTTCGGTTTTCTCTGGAAACACCATATATTTT.